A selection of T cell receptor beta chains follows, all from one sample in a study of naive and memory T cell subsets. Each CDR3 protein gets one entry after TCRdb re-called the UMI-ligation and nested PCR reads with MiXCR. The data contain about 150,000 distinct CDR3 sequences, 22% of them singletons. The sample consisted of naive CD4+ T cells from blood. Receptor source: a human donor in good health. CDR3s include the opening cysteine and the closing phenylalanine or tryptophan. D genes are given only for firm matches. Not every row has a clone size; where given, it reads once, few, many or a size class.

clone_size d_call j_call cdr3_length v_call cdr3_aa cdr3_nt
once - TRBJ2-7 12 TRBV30 CAWRSPGIKQYF TGTGCCTGGAGGAGCCCAGGGATCAAGCAGTACTTC
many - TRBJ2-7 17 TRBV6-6 CASSYGQGRTRSYEQYF TGTGCCAGCAGTTACGGTCAGGGGAGGACCCGCTCCTACGAGCAGTACTTC
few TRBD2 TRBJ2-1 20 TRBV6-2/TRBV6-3 CASTKLRTSGRMSSYNEQFF TGTGCCAGCACGAAACTCCGGACTAGCGGGAGGATGAGCTCCTACAATGAGCAGTTCTTC
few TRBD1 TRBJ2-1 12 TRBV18 CASSPDRVEQFF TGTGCCAGCTCGCCCGACAGGGTTGAGCAGTTCTTC
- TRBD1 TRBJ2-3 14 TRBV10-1 CASSDVQGSDTQYF TGCGCCAGCAGCGATGTACAGGGGTCAGATACGCAGTATTTT
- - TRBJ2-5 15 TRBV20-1 CSASRSGTIQETQYF TGCAGTGCTAGTCGGTCAGGGACCATCCAAGAGACCCAGTACTTC
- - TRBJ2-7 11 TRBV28 CASRINYEQYF TGTGCCAGCAGGATAAACTACGAGCAGTACTTC
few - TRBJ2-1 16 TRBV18 CASSPLAESSYNEQFF TGTGCCAGCTCACCTTTAGCGGAGAGCTCCTACAATGAGCAGTTCTTC
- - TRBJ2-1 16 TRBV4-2 CASSQVWQGTGNEQFF TGTGCCAGCAGCCAAGTCTGGCAGGGGACGGGGAATGAGCAGTTCTTC
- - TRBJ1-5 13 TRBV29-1 CSVGGVSNQPQHF TGCAGCGTTGGGGGCGTTAGCAATCAGCCCCAGCATTTT
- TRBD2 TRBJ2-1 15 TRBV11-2 CASSLILAGGVEQFF TGTGCCAGCAGCTTAATACTAGCGGGAGGGGTAGAGCAGTTCTTC
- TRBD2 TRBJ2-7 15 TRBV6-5 CASSYSGSGSWEQYF TGTGCCAGCAGTTACTCGGGTAGCGGGAGTTGGGAGCAGTACTTC
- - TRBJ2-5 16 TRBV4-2 CASSQTGNVRGETQYF TGTGCCAGCAGCCAGACCGGAAACGTAAGGGGAGAGACCCAGTACTTC
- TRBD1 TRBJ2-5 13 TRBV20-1 CSALDRASETQYF TGCAGTGCTTTGGACAGGGCGAGTGAGACCCAGTACTTC
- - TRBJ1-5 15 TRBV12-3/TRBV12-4 CASSLVDGAGQPQHF TGTGCCAGCAGCCTAGTCGACGGTGCGGGACAGCCCCAGCATTTT
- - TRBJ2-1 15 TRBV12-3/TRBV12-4 CASSFATPRNNEQFF TGTGCCAGCAGTTTCGCGACTCCCAGGAACAATGAGCAGTTCTTC
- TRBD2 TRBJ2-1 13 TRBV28 CASMHSGSYEQFF TGTGCCAGCATGCATAGCGGGAGTTATGAGCAGTTCTTC
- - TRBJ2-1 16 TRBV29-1 CSVPDLQGLWDNEQFF TGCAGCGTCCCCGATCTCCAGGGACTTTGGGACAATGAGCAGTTCTTC
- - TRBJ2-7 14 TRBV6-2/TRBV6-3 CASSYWTDSYEQYF TGTGCCAGCAGTTACTGGACGGACTCCTACGAGCAGTACTTC
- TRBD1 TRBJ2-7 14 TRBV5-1 CASSYDTGVREQYF TGCGCCAGCAGCTACGATACAGGGGTTCGGGAGCAGTACTTC
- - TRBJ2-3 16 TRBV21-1 CASSKVDGGGSDTQYF TGTGCCAGCAGCAAAGTGGACGGCGGGGGATCAGATACGCAGTATTTT
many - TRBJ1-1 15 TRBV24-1 CATSDSTARNTEAFF TGTGCCACCAGTGATTCGACAGCAAGGAACACTGAAGCTTTCTTT
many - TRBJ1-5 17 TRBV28 CASSSGQKLHSNQPQHF TGTGCCAGCAGTTCTGGACAGAAACTACATAGCAATCAGCCCCAGCATTTT
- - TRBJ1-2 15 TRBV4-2 CASSQATSGDYGYTF TGTGCCAGCAGCCAAGCAACTTCTGGGGACTATGGCTACACCTTC
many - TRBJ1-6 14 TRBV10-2 CASSRDSNNSPLHF TGCGCCAGCAGTCGTGACAGTAATAATTCACCCCTCCACTTT
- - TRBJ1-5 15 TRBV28 CASSLLQGFADTQHF TGTGCCAGCAGTTTATTGCAGGGGTTCGCAGATACGCAGCATTTT
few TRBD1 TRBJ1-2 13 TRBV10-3 CAISGRTGWGYTF TGTGCCATCAGTGGGCGGACAGGATGGGGCTACACCTTC
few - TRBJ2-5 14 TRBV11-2 CASSFLSIQETQYF TGTGCCAGCAGCTTTCTTAGCATCCAAGAGACCCAGTACTTC
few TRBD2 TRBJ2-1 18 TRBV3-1 CASSQGTSGGSSYNEQFF TGTGCCAGCAGCCAAGGGACTAGCGGAGGAAGCTCCTACAATGAGCAGTTCTTC
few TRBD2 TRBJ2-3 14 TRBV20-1 CSAPSGGIWDTQYF TGCAGTGCTCCTAGCGGGGGTATTTGGGATACGCAGTATTTT
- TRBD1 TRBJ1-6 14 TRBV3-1 CASSQVGTDSPLHF TGTGCCAGCAGCCAAGTAGGGACAGATTCACCCCTCCACTTT
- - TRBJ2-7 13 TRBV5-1 CASSFDSSYEQYF TGCGCCAGCAGCTTTGACAGCTCCTACGAGCAGTACTTC
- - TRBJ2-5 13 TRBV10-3 CDIREGGGETQYF TGTGACATCCGCGAAGGGGGAGGGGAGACCCAGTACTTC
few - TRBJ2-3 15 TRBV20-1 CSARLTPGRTDTQYF TGCAGTGCTAGATTGACCCCAGGGAGAACAGATACGCAGTATTTT
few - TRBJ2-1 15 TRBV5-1 CASSSSGVTYNEQFF TGCGCCAGCAGCTCTTCGGGAGTAACCTACAATGAGCAGTTCTTC
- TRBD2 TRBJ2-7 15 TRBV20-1 CSAPPMTSGSYEQYF TGCAGTGCACCCCCCATGACTAGCGGTTCCTACGAGCAGTACTTC
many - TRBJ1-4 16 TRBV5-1 CASSLVGGTTNEKLFF TGCGCCAGCAGCTTGGTTGGAGGTACAACTAATGAAAAACTGTTTTTT
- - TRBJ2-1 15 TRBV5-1 CASSPNGLLADEQFF TGCGCCAGCAGCCCGAATGGGCTTCTCGCGGATGAGCAGTTCTTC
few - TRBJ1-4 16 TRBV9 CASSVFLSVFNEKLFF TGTGCCAGCAGCGTATTCCTCTCGGTGTTTAATGAAAAACTGTTTTTT
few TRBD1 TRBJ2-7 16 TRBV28 CASSVPGQGIKDEQYF TGTGCCAGCAGTGTCCCGGGACAGGGAATAAAGGACGAGCAGTACTTC
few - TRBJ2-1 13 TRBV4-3 CASSQDRGGIRFF TGCGCCAGCAGCCAAGATAGGGGCGGGATTCGGTTCTTC
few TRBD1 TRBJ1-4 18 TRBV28 CASSLLRGGKTTNEKLFF TGTGCCAGCAGTTTATTACGAGGGGGCAAGACGACCAATGAAAAACTGTTTTTT
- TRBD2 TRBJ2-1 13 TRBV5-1 CASSWAGRGEQFF TGCGCCAGCAGCTGGGCCGGGAGGGGTGAGCAGTTCTTC
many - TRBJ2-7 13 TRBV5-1 CASSLGLNYEQYF TGCGCCAGCAGCTTGGGCCTTAACTACGAGCAGTACTTC
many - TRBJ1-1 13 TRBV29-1 CSVSTINSGKAFF TGCAGCGTTTCCACAATAAATTCAGGGAAAGCTTTCTTT
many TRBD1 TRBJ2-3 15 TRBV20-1 CSAYKDREYTDTQYF TGCAGTGCTTATAAGGACAGGGAGTACACAGATACGCAGTATTTT
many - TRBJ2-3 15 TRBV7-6 CASSLGVTSTDTQYF TGTGCCAGCAGCTTGGGAGTGACCAGCACAGATACGCAGTATTTT
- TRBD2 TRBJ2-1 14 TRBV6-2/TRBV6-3 CASSPGGERVEQFF TGTGCCAGCAGCCCGGGGGGGGAGAGGGTTGAGCAGTTCTTC
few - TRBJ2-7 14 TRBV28 CASSLNRVPYEQYF TGTGCCAGCAGTTTGAACAGGGTACCCTACGAGCAGTACTTC
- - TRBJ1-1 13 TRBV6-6 CASISSPGTEAFF TGTGCCAGCATCAGCAGTCCGGGCACTGAAGCTTTCTTT
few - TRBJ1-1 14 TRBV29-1 CSVVLQLGNTEAFF TGCAGCGTCGTGCTCCAATTAGGGAACACTGAAGCTTTCTTT
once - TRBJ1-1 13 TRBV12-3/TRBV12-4 CASSLTENTETFF TGTGCCAGCAGTTTAACAGAAAACACTGAAACTTTCTTT
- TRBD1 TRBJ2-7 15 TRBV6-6 CASSSRTGTGWEQYF TGTGCCAGCAGTTCTCGAACCGGGACAGGGTGGGAGCAGTACTTC
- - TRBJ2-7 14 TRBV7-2 CASSPDRYTYEQYF TGTGCCAGCAGCCCTGACAGGTATACCTACGAGCAGTACTTC
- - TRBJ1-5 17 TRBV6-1 CASSTRTGESTDQPQHF TGTGCCAGCAGTACCCGGACCGGCGAGAGTACTGATCAGCCCCAGCATTTT
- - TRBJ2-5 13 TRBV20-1 CSASPQTQETQYF TGCAGTGCCTCTCCACAGACTCAAGAGACCCAGTACTTC
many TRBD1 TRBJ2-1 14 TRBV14 CASSHRGQRNEQFF TGTGCCAGCAGCCACAGGGGGCAGAGGAATGAGCAGTTCTTC
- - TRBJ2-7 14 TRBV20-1 CSSSDRRSSYEQYF TGCAGCTCTAGCGACAGACGATCCTCCTACGAGCAGTACTTC
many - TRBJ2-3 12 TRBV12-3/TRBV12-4 CASSLFGNTQYF TGTGCCAGCAGTTTATTCGGGAATACGCAGTATTTT
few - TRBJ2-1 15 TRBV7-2 CASSLTRSLGNEQFF TGTGCCAGCAGCTTGACTAGAAGTTTAGGGAATGAGCAGTTCTTC